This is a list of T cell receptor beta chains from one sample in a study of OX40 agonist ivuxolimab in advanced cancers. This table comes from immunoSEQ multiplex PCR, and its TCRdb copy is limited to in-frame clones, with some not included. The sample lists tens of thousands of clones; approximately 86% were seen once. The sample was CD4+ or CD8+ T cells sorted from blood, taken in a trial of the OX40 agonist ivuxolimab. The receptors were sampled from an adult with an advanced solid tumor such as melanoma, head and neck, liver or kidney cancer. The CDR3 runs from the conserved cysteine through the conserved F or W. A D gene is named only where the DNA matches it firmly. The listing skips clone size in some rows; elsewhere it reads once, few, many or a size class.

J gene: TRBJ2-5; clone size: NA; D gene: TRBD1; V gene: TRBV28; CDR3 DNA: TGTGCCAGCAGTCCCTCGACAGGGGGCGGTGAGACCCAGTACTTC; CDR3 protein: CASSPSTGGGETQYF
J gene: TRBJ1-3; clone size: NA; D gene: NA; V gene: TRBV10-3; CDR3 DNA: TGTGCCATCAGGAGGACGGAATCAGGAAACACCATATATTTT; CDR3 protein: CAIRRTESGNTIYF
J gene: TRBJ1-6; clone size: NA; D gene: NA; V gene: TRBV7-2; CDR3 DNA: TGTGCCAGCAGCTTGGCTGGGACTCCACGTCGGTCACCCCTCCACTTT; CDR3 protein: CASSLAGTPRRSPLHF
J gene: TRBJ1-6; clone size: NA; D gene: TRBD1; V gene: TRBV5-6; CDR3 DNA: TGTGCCAGCAGCTTGAGTGTAGGGGGCGCCTATAATTCACCCCTCCACTTT; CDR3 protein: CASSLSVGGAYNSPLHF
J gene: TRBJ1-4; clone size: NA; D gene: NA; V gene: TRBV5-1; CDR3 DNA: TGCGCCAGCAGCGCGGGACGGTGGAATGAAAAACTGTTTTTT; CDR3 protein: CASSAGRWNEKLFF
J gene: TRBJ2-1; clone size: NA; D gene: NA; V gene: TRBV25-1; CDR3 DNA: TGTGCCAGCAGTGAATCGGCTTCCGGGGGCAATGAGCAGTTCTTC; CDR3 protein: CASSESASGGNEQFF
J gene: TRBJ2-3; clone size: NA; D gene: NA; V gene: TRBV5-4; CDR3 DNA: TGTGCCAGCAGCACAGCAGGGCGGAGCACAGATACGCAGTATTTT; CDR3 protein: CASSTAGRSTDTQYF
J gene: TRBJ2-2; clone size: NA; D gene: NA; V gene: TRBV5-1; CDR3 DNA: TGCGCCAGCAGCTTGTCGGACAGCGCGAACACCGGGGAGCTGTTTTTT; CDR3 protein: CASSLSDSANTGELFF
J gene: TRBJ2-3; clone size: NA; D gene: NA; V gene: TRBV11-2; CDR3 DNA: TGTGCCAGCAGCCTATCCGTGGCGGGACCGACAGATACGCAGTATTTT; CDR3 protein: CASSLSVAGPTDTQYF
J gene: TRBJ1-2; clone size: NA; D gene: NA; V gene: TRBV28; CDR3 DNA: TGTGCCAGCAGTGCCCCGCTTGGGGGAGCTAGCTATGGCTACACCTTC; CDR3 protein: CASSAPLGGASYGYTF
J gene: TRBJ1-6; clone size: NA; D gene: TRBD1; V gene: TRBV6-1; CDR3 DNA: TGTGCCAGCATCGACAGGGCGACGGGTAATTCACCCCTCCACTTT; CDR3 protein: CASIDRATGNSPLHF
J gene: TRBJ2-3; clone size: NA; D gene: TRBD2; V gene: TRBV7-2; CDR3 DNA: TGTGCCAGCAGCTTAGTTGCCAGCGGGGGTGGAGATACGCAGTATTTT; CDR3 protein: CASSLVASGGGDTQYF
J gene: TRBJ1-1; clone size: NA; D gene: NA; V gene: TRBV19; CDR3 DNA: TGTGCCAGTAGTATAGGTAAAGGGGCGAACACTGAAGCTTTCTTT; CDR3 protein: CASSIGKGANTEAFF
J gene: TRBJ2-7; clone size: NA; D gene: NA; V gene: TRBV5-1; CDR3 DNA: TGCGCCAGCAGCCACCAAGAGGGGGGCTACGAGCAGTACTTC; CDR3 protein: CASSHQEGGYEQYF
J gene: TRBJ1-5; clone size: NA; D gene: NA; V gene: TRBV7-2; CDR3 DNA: TGTGCCAGCAGCTTAGAGGGGGTTGGCAATCAGCCCCAGCATTTT; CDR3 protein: CASSLEGVGNQPQHF
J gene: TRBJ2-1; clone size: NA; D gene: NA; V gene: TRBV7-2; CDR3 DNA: TGTGCCAGCGCCAATGGGGGTCTCAATGAGCAGTTCTTC; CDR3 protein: CASANGGLNEQFF
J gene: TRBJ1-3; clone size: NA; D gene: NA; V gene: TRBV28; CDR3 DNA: TGTGCCAGCAGTTCCGGACGGGGGAGCCTCAGCTCTGGAAACACCATATATTTT; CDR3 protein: CASSSGRGSLSSGNTIYF
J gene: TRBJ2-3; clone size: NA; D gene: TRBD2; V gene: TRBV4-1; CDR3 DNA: TGCGCCAGCAGCCCAGCGGGGAGCACAGATACGCAGTATTTT; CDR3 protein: CASSPAGSTDTQYF
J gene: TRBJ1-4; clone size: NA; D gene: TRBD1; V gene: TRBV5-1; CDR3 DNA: TGCGCCAGCAGCCCACGGACAGGGCGTGAAAAACTGTTTTTT; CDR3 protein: CASSPRTGREKLFF
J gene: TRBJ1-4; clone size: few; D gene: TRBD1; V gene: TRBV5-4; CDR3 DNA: TGTGCCAGCAGCGAAAACAGGGGAATTAATGAAAAACTGTTTTTT; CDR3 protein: CASSENRGINEKLFF
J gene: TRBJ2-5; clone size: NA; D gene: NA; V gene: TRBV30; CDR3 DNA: TGTGCCTGGAGTGTACAGGGTGGAGGAGAGACCCAGTACTTC; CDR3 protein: CAWSVQGGGETQYF
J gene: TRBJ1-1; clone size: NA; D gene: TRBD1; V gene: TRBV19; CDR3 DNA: TGTGCCAGTAGTTCATCACAGGGGGCACCGTGGAAAAACACTGAAGCTTTCTTT; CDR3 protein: CASSSSQGAPWKNTEAFF
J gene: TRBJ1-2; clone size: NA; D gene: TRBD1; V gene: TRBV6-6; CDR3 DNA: TGTGCCAGCGGCCCGGACAGGAACTTCTATGGCTACACCTTC; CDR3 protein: CASGPDRNFYGYTF
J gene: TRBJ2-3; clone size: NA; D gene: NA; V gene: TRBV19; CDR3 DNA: TGTGCCAGTAGCCCGGGATCCCAAACAGATACGCAGTATTTT; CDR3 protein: CASSPGSQTDTQYF
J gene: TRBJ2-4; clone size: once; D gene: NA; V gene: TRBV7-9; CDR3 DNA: TGTGCCAGCAGCTTAGAGGGAAAGGACAAAAACATTCAGTACTTC; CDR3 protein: CASSLEGKDKNIQYF
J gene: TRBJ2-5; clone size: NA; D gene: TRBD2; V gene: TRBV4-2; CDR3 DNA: TGTGCCAGCAGCCAAGGACTAGCGGGGCTCTGGGAGACCCAGTACTTC; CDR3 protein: CASSQGLAGLWETQYF
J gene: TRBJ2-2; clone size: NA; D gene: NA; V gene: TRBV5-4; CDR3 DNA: TGTGCCAGCAGCTTTTCGGGCCGGAACACCGGGGAGCTGTTTTTT; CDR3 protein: CASSFSGRNTGELFF
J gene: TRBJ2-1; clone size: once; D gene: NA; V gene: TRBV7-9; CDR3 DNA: TGTGCCAGCAGCTTTTCTGGTTATGATGAGCAGTTCTTC; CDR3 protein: CASSFSGYDEQFF
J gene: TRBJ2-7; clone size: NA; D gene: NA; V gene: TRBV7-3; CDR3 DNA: TGTGCCAGCAGCTTCTCCACGCGGGATCCCTACGAGCAGTACTTC; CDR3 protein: CASSFSTRDPYEQYF
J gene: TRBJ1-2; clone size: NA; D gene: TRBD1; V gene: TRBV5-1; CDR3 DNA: TGCGCCAGCAGCTTGGCAGGGGGCCAGGGCTATGGCTACACCTTC; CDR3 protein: CASSLAGGQGYGYTF
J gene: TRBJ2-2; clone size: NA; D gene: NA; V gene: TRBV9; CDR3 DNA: TGTGCCAGCAGCGTAGGGAGGAACACCGGGGAGCTGTTTTTT; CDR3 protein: CASSVGRNTGELFF
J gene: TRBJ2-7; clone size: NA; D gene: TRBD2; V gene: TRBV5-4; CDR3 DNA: TGTGCCAGCAGCTTAGAGACTAGCTCCAACGAGCAGTACTTC; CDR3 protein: CASSLETSSNEQYF
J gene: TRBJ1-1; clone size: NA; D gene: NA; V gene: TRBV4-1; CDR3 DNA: TGCGCCAGCAGCCCGACGGGAAGGAAGACTGAAGCTTTCTTT; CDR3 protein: CASSPTGRKTEAFF
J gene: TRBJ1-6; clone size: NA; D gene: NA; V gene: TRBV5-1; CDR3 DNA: TGCGCCAGCAGCCCCCGGGAGATGAATTCACCCCTCCACTTT; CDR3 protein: CASSPREMNSPLHF
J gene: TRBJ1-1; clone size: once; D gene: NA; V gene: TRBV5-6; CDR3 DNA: TGTGCCAGCAGTTCAGGATTCATAGTCACTGAAGCTTTCTTT; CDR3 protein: CASSSGFIVTEAFF
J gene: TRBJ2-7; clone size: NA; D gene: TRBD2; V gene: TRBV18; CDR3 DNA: TGTGCCAGCTCACCATATCTTCCTAGCGGGAGGTACGAGCAGTACTTC; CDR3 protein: CASSPYLPSGRYEQYF
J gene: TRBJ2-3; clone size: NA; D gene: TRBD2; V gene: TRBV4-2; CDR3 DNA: TGTGCCAGCAGCCAAGCGGGCAGCGGGAGTTTGAATACGCAGTATTTT; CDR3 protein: CASSQAGSGSLNTQYF
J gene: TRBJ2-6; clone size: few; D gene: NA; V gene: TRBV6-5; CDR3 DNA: TGTGCCAGCAGTTACGGGAGCTCTGGGGCCAACGTCCTGACTTTC; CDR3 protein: CASSYGSSGANVLTF
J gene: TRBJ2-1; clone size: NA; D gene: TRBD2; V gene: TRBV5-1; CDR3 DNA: TGCGCCAGCAGCTCCTGGACTAGCGGCTCCTACAATGAGCAGTTCTTC; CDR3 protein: CASSSWTSGSYNEQFF
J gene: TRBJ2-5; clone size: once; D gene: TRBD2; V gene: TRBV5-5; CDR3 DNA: TGTGCCAGCAGCTTGAGGGCTAGGGGCGGGAGTCGACAAGAGACCCAGTACTTC; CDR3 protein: CASSLRARGGSRQETQYF
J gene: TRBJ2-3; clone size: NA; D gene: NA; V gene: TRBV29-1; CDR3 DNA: TGCAGCGTTGAAATGGCGGGCGGATACACAGATACGCAGTATTTT; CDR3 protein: CSVEMAGGYTDTQYF
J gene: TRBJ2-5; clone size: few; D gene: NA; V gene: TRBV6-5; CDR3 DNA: TGTGCCAGCAGTTCCAGATTGTCCACGAGGGGGGAGACCCAGTACTTC; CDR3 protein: CASSSRLSTRGETQYF
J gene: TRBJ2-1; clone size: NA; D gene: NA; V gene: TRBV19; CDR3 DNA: TGTGCCAGTAGTGAACAGGCGAGCTCCTACAATGAGCAGTTCTTC; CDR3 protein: CASSEQASSYNEQFF
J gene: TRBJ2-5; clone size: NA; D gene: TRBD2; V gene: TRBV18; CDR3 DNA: TGTGCCAGCTCACCCCCCGGCGGGAGTGATGAAGAGACCCAGTACTTC; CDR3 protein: CASSPPGGSDEETQYF
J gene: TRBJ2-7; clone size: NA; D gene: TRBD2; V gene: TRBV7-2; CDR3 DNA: TGTGCCAGCAGCTTAACTAGCGGACGAACCTACGAGCAGTACTTC; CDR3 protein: CASSLTSGRTYEQYF
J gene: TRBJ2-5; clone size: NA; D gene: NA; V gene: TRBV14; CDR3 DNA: TGTGCCAGCAGCCAACCAGTATTTCAAGAGACCCAGTACTTC; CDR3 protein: CASSQPVFQETQYF
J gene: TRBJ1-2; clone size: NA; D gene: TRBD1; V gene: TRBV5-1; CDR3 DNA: TGCGCCAGCAGCTTGGGAGGCCAGGGGGAGTATGGCTACACCTTC; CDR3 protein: CASSLGGQGEYGYTF
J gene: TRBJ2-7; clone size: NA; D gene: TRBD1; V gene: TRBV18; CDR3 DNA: TGTGCCAGCTCACCCGGACAGGGGAGCTCCTACGAGCAGTACTTC; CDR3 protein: CASSPGQGSSYEQYF